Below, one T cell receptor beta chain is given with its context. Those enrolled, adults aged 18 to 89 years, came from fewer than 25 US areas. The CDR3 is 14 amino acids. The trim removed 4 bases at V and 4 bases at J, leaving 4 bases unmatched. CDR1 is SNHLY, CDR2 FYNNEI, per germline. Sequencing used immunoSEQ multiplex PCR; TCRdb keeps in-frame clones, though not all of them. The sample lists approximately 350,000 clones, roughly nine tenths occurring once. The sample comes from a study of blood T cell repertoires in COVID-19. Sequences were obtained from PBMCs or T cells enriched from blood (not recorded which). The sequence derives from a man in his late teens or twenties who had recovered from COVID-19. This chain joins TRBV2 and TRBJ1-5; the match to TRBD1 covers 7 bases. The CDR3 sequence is CASSADRANQPQHF. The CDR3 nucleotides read TGTGCCAGCAGTGCTGACAGGGCTAATCAGCCCCAGCATTTT.